Shown below are 5 T cell receptor beta chains from a single sample sequenced in a study of blood T cell repertoires in COVID-19. Some clones are missing from TCRdb's copy, which holds only in-frame ones; the method was immunoSEQ multiplex PCR. The data contain about 490,000 clones, approximately 85% of them singletons. Sequencing used peripheral blood. These receptors all come from a human donor in a cohort sampled during active COVID-19.

The chain carries TRBV10-3 and TRBJ1-3; 10 bases agree with TRBD1. This CDR3 has 16 residues. Germline V lookup: CDR1 ENHRY, CDR2 SYGVKD. Written as DNA, the CDR3 is TGTGGATACCGGGACAGGGGACTCGTTTCTGGAAACACCATATATTTT. Translated: CGYRDRGLVSGNTIYF.

V usage is TRBV7-3 and J usage is TRBJ2-1, with 10 bases that match TRBD2. The germline gives CDR1 SGHTA, CDR2 FQGTGA. CDR3 length: 15 residues. J gave up 6 bases and V 0 bases, and 2 bases lay outside the gene matches. The CDR3 sequence: CASSLTGLAANEQFF. DNA of the CDR3: TGTGCCAGCAGCTTAACAGGACTAGCGGCCAATGAGCAGTTCTTC.

This clone came up a few times. The J gene is TRBJ2-1, the V gene TRBV7-9; D is ambiguous. V shed 2 bases and J shed 2 bases, with 7 bases lying between them. This CDR3 comprises 14 residues. CDR1 SEHNR and CDR2 FQNEAQ come from the germline V gene (reference sequence). Here the CDR3 DNA reads TGTGCCAGCAGCTTAAATAGAGCCTACAATGAGCAGTTCTTC. This encodes CASSLNRAYNEQFF.

V is TRBV9 and J is TRBJ1-2; possible D gene TRBD1, 6 bases. Germline CDR1 SGDLS, CDR2 YYNGEE. Trimming took 3 bases from V and 0 from J, leaving 12 bases between them. CDR3 length: 15 amino acids. The CDR3 region is CASSAGTISNYGYTF. As DNA, the CDR3 is TGTGCCAGCAGCGCCGGGACAATTTCTAACTATGGCTACACCTTC.

CDR3 DNA: TGTGCCAGCAGCTTGGGGCCCACAGCGAACACCGGGGAGCTGTTTTTT. It specifies CASSLGPTANTGELFF. The chain has TRBV5-4 and TRBJ2-2, with D unresolved. There are 16 residues in the CDR3. Germline V gives CDR1 SGHNT, CDR2 YYREEE (reference sequence). V lost 0 bases, J lost 0 bases, and 9 bases lay in between.